This TCR beta chain was obtained from a study of CD8 T cells in ankylosing spondylitis. Broader study findings: What appeared characteristic of ankylosing spondylitis blood was a TCR beta motif of fewer than ten highly homologous variants.

Worth noting for this clonotype: Its antigen is not identified.

Making the TCR beta libraries involved quantitative 5'-RACE with molecular barcodes. TCRdb fed the 5' RACE reads into MiXCR, producing one record per CDR3 protein. Among hundreds of thousands of distinct CDR3 sequences listed, 17% were seen once. V dropped 3 bases and J dropped 1; count of bases not matched to a gene: 13. CDR3 length: 18 residues. Germline lookup yields CDR1 DFQATT and CDR2 SNEGSKA (reference sequence). The sequenced material came from blood, either unsorted or a sorted T cell fraction (not recorded which). This TCR was sampled from a male donor with ankylosing spondylitis. This sequence joins TRBV20-1 and TRBJ1-5; TRBD1 matches at 9 bases. In nucleotides, the CDR3 is TGCAGTGCTAGGGGGTCCGGGACAGGGACGGTGAGCAATCAGCCCCAGCATTTT. This sequence encodes CSARGSGTGTVSNQPQHF.